Described below is a single TCR beta chain sequence and its context. This record belongs to a study of blood T cell repertoires in COVID-19. The overall study: The analysed material was cDNA or gDNA that came from T cells, B-cell-depleted T cells, or PBMCs.

There are 15 residues in the CDR3. Trimming cost V 5 bases and J 9 bases; bases outside gene matches: 8. Per the germline V gene, CDR1 is LNHDA and CDR2 is SQIVND (reference sequence). The data were produced by immunoSEQ multiplex PCR, yet TCRdb's version contains in-frame clones alone and is incomplete. This sample has approximately 300,000 clones; over 75% occur once, and the top ten carry about 4.1%. Across about two dozen US areas, participants ranged in age from about 18 to 100 years. Assignment of participants to cohorts was predicated upon participant-reported clinical history. Before being deemed recovered, Cohort 3 donors had two negative PCRs, clearance, or symptom resolution.

This chain links TRBV19 with TRBJ1-6; 9 nucleotides agree with TRBD1. The sequence was obtained from a man younger than 45 who had recovered from COVID-19. The sequenced sample consisted of PBMCs or T cells enriched from blood (not recorded which). In DNA form, the CDR3 reads TGTGCCAGTAGTGGGGACAGGGCTTGGGGTTCACCCCTCCACTTT. This gives the protein CASSGDRAWGSPLHF.